The 14 T cell receptor beta chains in this list originate from one sample, sequenced in a study of blood T cells in healthy people across ages. Through a sample-barcoded 5' primer and a J-beta primer mix, a second PCR was run for 7 to 11 cycles. TCRdb redid the calling of the 5' RACE reads with MiXCR, one entry per CDR3 protein. This sample has fewer than 600,000 distinct CDR3 sequences, with over 25% found just once. The same sample was also used in a study of T cells of mothers and their children.

Sequencing input: blood. These receptors were collected from a boy between 2 and 15 years old in good health.

This clonotype was seen repeatedly, ten times or more. The genes are TRBV5-1 and TRBJ2-5, with 9 positions matching TRBD1. The germline V gene has CDR1 SGHRS and CDR2 YFSETQ. The CDR3 totals 14 residues. V lost 3 bases, J lost 2 bases, and 2 bases stayed unmatched. The chain's CDR3 is CASSSGQGQETQYF. CDR3 DNA sequence: TGCGCCAGCAGCTCAGGACAGGGGCAAGAGACCCAGTACTTC. The complete variable domain, with remaining parts taken from reference TRBV5-1 and TRBJ2-5, reads KAGVTQTPRYLIKTRGQQVTLSCSPISGHRSVSWYQQTPGQGLQFLFEYFSETQRNKGNFPGRFSGRQFSNSRSEMNVSTLELGDSALYLCASSSGQGQETQYFGPGTRLLVL.

This chain connects TRBV7-9 to TRBJ2-4; D is unresolved. Looked up from germline, CDR1 is SEHNR and CDR2 is FQNEAQ (reference sequence). The V end was cut by 2 bases, the J end by 5 bases, with 16 bases between. This CDR3 is 16 amino acids long. The CDR3 coding sequence is TGTGCCAGCAGCTTAATGAACAGCCGGCTCGAAAACATTCAGTACTTC. This gives the protein CASSLMNSRLENIQYF.

The chain couples TRBV4-3 to TRBJ2-3; unclear D gene. CDR1 LGHNA and CDR2 YSLEER come from the germline V gene. This CDR3 has 13 amino acids. V shed 1 base and J shed 7 bases, with 9 bases lying between them. Here the CDR3 DNA reads TGCGCCAGCAGCCAAGTCCCTTTCCATACGCAGTATTTT. Protein sequence: CASSQVPFHTQYF.

The chain uses TRBV7-9 and TRBJ1-2; TRBD1 matches at 7 bases. The germline gives CDR1 SEHNR, CDR2 FQNEAQ (reference sequence). This CDR3 contains 14 residues. V gave up 3 bases and J gave up 8 bases; unmatched junction bases: 9. In nucleotides, the CDR3 is TGTGCCAGCAGCTTCGACAGGGTTGATACGGGCTACACCTTC. This sequence encodes CASSFDRVDTGYTF. The full variable domain, its missing parts supplied by reference TRBV7-9 and TRBJ1-2, is DTGVSQNPRHKITKRGQNVTFRCDPISEHNRLYWYRQTLGQGPEFLTYFQNEAQLEKSRLLSDRFSAERPKGSFSTLEIQRTEQGDSAMYLCASSFDRVDTGYTFGSGTRLTVV.

J is TRBJ1-2 and V is TRBV12-3 or TRBV12-4; D unclear. Deletions cut 2 bases from V and 4 bases from J, with 17 bases between. There are 16 residues in the CDR3. The CDR3 protein is CASSLNSPTRTYGYTF. The CDR3 DNA reads as TGTGCCAGCAGTTTAAACTCACCTACCCGGACCTATGGCTACACCTTC.

This clonotype was detected a few times. The chain employs TRBV6-2 or TRBV6-3 and TRBJ2-5; unclear D gene. Trimming took 2 bases from V and 3 from J, leaving 16 bases between them. The CDR3 runs to 16 residues. CDR1 and CDR2 from the germline V gene are MNHEY and SVGEGT. The CDR3 DNA reads as TGTGCCAGCAGTTACAAGTATTCCAGCCCGGAAGAGACCCAGTACTTC. Amino acid sequence: CASSYKYSSPEETQYF.

This clonotype turned up a few times. The rearrangement joins TRBV5-4 to TRBJ1-4; D is ambiguous. The CDR3 loop spans 16 amino acids. Germline assignment: CDR1 SGHNT and CDR2 YYREEE (reference sequence). V was shortened by 4 bases and J by 2 bases, with 15 bases between the two germline ends. CDR3 residues: CASSLDPQTTNEKLFF. As DNA, the CDR3 is TGTGCCAGCAGCCTCGACCCTCAGACTACTAATGAAAAACTGTTTTTT.

The chain links TRBV29-1 to TRBJ1-2; TRBD1 might be the D (5 bases). The V and J ends lost 6 bases and 2 bases respectively, with 16 bases between them. The germline gives CDR1 SQVTM, CDR2 ANQGSEA. This CDR3 is built from 14 residues. The CDR3 sequence: CSVRGLRGNYGYTF. The CDR3 DNA sequence: TGCAGCGTAAGAGGACTGAGGGGAAACTATGGCTACACCTTC.

The table lists this clonotype with a few counts. This sequence joins TRBV14 and TRBJ2-3; either TRBD1 or TRBD2 may fit D (6 bases each). Trimming cost V 4 bases and J 1 base, with 24 bases left between them. There are 19 residues in the CDR3. CDR1 is SGHDN and CDR2 is FVKESK in the germline V gene. This chain's CDR3 is CASSPNQVGGLLGTDTQYF. The CDR3 coding sequence is TGTGCCAGCAGCCCAAATCAAGTAGGGGGGCTACTAGGCACAGATACGCAGTATTTT. Supplemented by reference TRBV14 and TRBJ2-3, the full variable domain reads EAGVTQFPSHSVIEKGQTVTLRCDPISGHDNLYWYRRVMGKEIKFLLHFVKESKQDESGMPNNRFLAERTGGTYSTLKVQPAELEDSGVYFCASSPNQVGGLLGTDTQYFGPGTRLTVL.

V is TRBV3-1 and J is TRBJ2-5; D is perhaps TRBD2 (6 bases). The tail of the sequence fits TRBJ2-1 better, so the J call may be wrong. Germline lookup yields CDR1 LGHDT and CDR2 YNNKEL (reference sequence). The CDR3 loop spans 14 amino acids. CDR3 protein: CASTVSGPHNEQFF. CDR3 nucleotide sequence: TGTGCCAGCACCGTGAGCGGGCCCCACAATGAGCAGTTCTTC.

The chain recombines TRBV21-1 with TRBJ2-1; the table's D gene call, TRBD2, was not cross checked with the DNA. TRBV21-1 is a listed pseudogene. The CDR3 totals 15 residues. The CDR3 bases are TGTGCCAGCAGCAAAGGGGAGGCCTATCCACACGGGAAGTACTTC. It yields the protein CASSKGEAYPHGKYF.

The V and J genes are TRBV7-8 and TRBJ2-2, with a weak D call TRBD1 (5 bases). The CDR3 is 16 residues long. Per the germline V gene, CDR1 is SGHVS and CDR2 is FQNEAQ. The V end was cut by 1 base, the J end by 11 bases, with 20 bases between. CDR3 loop: CASSLVGAITPGELFF. CDR3 in DNA: TGTGCCAGCAGCTTAGTAGGGGCAATCACACCGGGCGAGCTGTTTTTT.

This clonotype was counted a few times. V and J are TRBV5-1 and TRBJ1-4; 7 bases align to TRBD1. Germline CDR1 SGHRS, CDR2 YFSETQ. The trim removed 0 bases at V and 6 bases at J, leaving 5 bases unmatched. This CDR3 has 15 residues. Written as DNA, the CDR3 is TGCGCCAGCAGCTTGGAGGGGGCAGTGGATGAAAAACTGTTTTTT. Translated, it gives CASSLEGAVDEKLFF. The full variable domain, its missing parts supplied by reference TRBV5-1 and TRBJ1-4, is KAGVTQTPRYLIKTRGQQVTLSCSPISGHRSVSWYQQTPGQGLQFLFEYFSETQRNKGNFPGRFSGRQFSNSRSEMNVSTLELGDSALYLCASSLEGAVDEKLFFGSGTQLSVL.

The genes are TRBV20-1 and TRBJ2-7; perhaps TRBD1 as D (6 bases). The CDR3 has 14 amino acids. Germline-derived CDR1 and CDR2 are DFQATT and SNEGSKA (reference sequence). V was pared by 3 bases and J by 4 bases, with 16 bases between. Here the CDR3 reads CSASEVRGSYEQYF. The CDR3 DNA is TGCAGTGCTAGTGAAGTCAGGGGATCATACGAGCAGTACTTC.